Following are 5 T cell receptor beta chains from one sample sequenced in a study of T cell responses to AZD1222 COVID-19 vaccine. Using immunoSEQ multiplex PCR, the repertoire was profiled, and TCRdb retains in-frame clones only, with some absent. The table records more than 150,000 clones, approximately 86% of them present only once. The sample was peripheral blood, taken on day 0 of AZD1222 vaccination. These receptors all come from an adult in good health.

The chain uses TRBV12-5 and TRBJ2-7, with D unresolved. Germline V gene lookup returns CDR1 LGHNT and CDR2 FRNRAP. This CDR3 contains 13 residues. The V end was cut by 5 bases, the J end by 3 bases, with 11 bases between. The DNA for the CDR3 is TGTGCTAGTGGTCTTTTGGTCCTCTACGAGCAGTACTTC. Protein: CASGLLVLYEQYF. The full variable domain, its missing parts supplied by reference TRBV12-5 and TRBJ2-7, is DARVTQTPRHKVTEMGQEVTMRCQPILGHNTVFWYRQTMMQGLELLAYFRNRAPLDDSGMPKDRFSAEMPDATLATLKIQPSEPRDSAVYFCASGLLVLYEQYFGPGTRLTVT.

This sequence joins TRBV15 and TRBJ1-2; D perhaps matches TRBD1 (6 bases). There are 16 residues in the CDR3. V was trimmed by 4 bases and J by 7 bases, leaving 22 bases between them. Germline CDR1 reads LNHNV; CDR2 reads YYDKDF (reference sequence). The chain's CDR3 is CATSTRQDIRFFGYTF. Written as DNA, the CDR3 is TGTGCCACCAGCACGAGACAGGACATAAGGTTTTTTGGCTACACCTTC.

The gene calls are TRBV5-6 and TRBJ1-2; weak D call: TRBD1 (6 bases). V was pared by 0 bases and J by 8 bases, with 11 bases between. From germline, CDR1 is SGHDT and CDR2 YYEEEE. This CDR3 contains 13 residues. CDR3 sequence reads: CASSLAGAGGYTF. As DNA, the CDR3 is TGTGCCAGCAGCTTGGCGGGGGCGGGAGGCTACACCTTC.

This chain joins TRBV28 and TRBJ1-4, with D maybe TRBD1 (5 bases). CDR3 length equals 15 residues. V lost 6 bases and J lost 8, with 19 bases in between. CDR1 and CDR2 (germline): MDHEN, SYDVKM. CDR3 loop: CASRAWNGGEEKLFF. In nucleotides, the CDR3 is TGTGCCAGCAGGGCATGGAACGGGGGGGAAGAAAAACTGTTTTTT. Based on the CDR3 plus reference TRBV28 and TRBJ1-4, the full variable domain is DVKVTQSSRYLVKRTGEKVFLECVQDMDHENMFWYRQDPGLGLRLIYFSYDVKMKEKGDIPEGYSVSREKKERFSLILESASTNQTSMYLCASRAWNGGEEKLFFGSGTQLSVL.

The rearrangement joins TRBV30 to TRBJ1-5; D not certain. The CDR3 is 14 residues long. Germline CDR1 reads GTSNPN; CDR2 reads SVGIG (reference sequence). Trimming pared 0 bases from V and 5 bases from J, leaving 11 bases between. The CDR3 region has the DNA TGTGCCTGGAGTGTATGGGGAGGAGATCAGCCCCAGCATTTT. This sequence encodes CAWSVWGGDQPQHF.